A single sample is the source of the 27 T cell receptor beta chains below, sequenced in a study of blood T cell repertoires in COVID-19 (dated by TCRdb to 2019 to 2021). Library preparation employed the immunoSEQ multiplex PCR assay. The clones in this table, taken by TCRdb from immuneACCESS, are in-frame only. Not every clone is retained; where verified, under half of the shortfall comes from an unresolved V gene, and the cause of the rest is unknown. The table for this sample lists 150,000 to 200,000 clones; 85% to 90% of them were counted only once. Of the sample, approximately 4.4% is held by the ten largest clones. Sequencing was carried out using peripheral blood. The source is a human donor in a cohort sampled during active COVID-19.

The chain is built from TRBV19 and TRBJ1-1, with 9 bases that match TRBD1. Germline V CDR1 and CDR2: LNHDA, SQIVND (reference sequence). V shed 0 bases and J 7 bases; nucleotides not matched to a gene: 12. CDR3 length: 17 residues. The CDR3 coding sequence is TGTGCCAGTAGTATAGACCGACCTTCGACAGGGGGGGTTGAAGCTTTCTTT. It translates to CASSIDRPSTGGVEAFF.

V gene TRBV19 combines with J gene TRBJ2-7; 7 bases map to TRBD1. The germline CDR1 and CDR2 sequences are LNHDA and SQIVND (reference sequence). This CDR3 contains 17 residues. V dropped 3 bases and J dropped 2; count of bases not matched to a gene: 13. DNA for the CDR3: TGTGCCAGTAGTATTATTTGGACCGGGACAGAGACCTACGAGCAGTACTTC. Protein product: CASSIIWTGTETYEQYF.

The V call is TRBV4-3, the J call TRBJ2-7; no definite D call. The ends were cut back, 0 bases at V and 2 bases at J, with 8 bases in the middle. This CDR3 comprises 14 residues. Germline CDR1 is LGHNA and CDR2 is YSLEER. CDR3 nucleotides: TGCGCCAGCAGCCAAGAGATAGATACCTACGAGCAGTACTTC. Amino acids: CASSQEIDTYEQYF.

This chain links TRBV12-3 or TRBV12-4 with TRBJ1-5; D unresolved. Trimming took 1 base from V and 5 from J, leaving 6 bases between them. The CDR3 is made up of 13 amino acids. This CDR3 reads CASSLGEDQPQHF. DNA of the CDR3: TGTGCCAGCAGTTTAGGGGAGGATCAGCCCCAGCATTTT.

The chain links TRBV12-5 to TRBJ1-1; 10 nucleotides agree with TRBD1. J was trimmed by 3 bases and V by 3 bases; bases with no gene match: 7. This CDR3 region has 16 residues. Germline V gene lookup returns CDR1 LGHNT and CDR2 FRNRAP. The CDR3 loop reads CASGFTGTGEDTEAFF. CDR3 sequence (DNA): TGTGCTAGTGGTTTCACCGGGACAGGGGAGGACACTGAAGCTTTCTTT.

V gene TRBV10-2 combines with J gene TRBJ2-7; a weak D match, TRBD1 (5 bases). The V gene lost 6 bases and the J gene lost 0 bases, with 9 bases spanning the gap. CDR1 WSHSY and CDR2 SAAADI come from the germline V gene. This CDR3 has 13 amino acids. The CDR3 sequence: CASRQALSYEQYF. The CDR3 nucleotides read TGCGCCAGCAGACAGGCCCTCTCCTACGAGCAGTACTTC.

The J gene is TRBJ1-5, the V gene TRBV19, with D hard to call. Trimming cost V 4 bases and J 6 bases, with 13 bases left between them. Germline lookup yields CDR1 LNHDA and CDR2 SQIVND (reference sequence). This CDR3 has 14 residues. CDR3 nucleotide sequence: TGTGCCAGTAGTACGGGTGGGAGGGTTCAGCCCCAGCATTTT. Its translation is CASSTGGRVQPQHF.

The V gene is TRBV10-3, the J gene TRBJ1-3; D call uncertain. V lost 6 bases, J lost 0 bases, and 9 bases lay in between. The CDR3 consists of 14 residues. CDR1 is ENHRY and CDR2 is SYGVKD in the germline V gene. CDR3 in DNA: TGTGCCATCAGCGCATCGAGCTCTGGAAACACCATATATTTT. It translates to CAISASSSGNTIYF.

The CDR3 spells CASSLETKLRTGELFF. For the CDR3, the DNA is TGTGCCAGCAGCTTGGAGACTAAGCTTCGCACCGGGGAGCTGTTTTTT. The genes are TRBV5-4 and TRBJ2-2; tentatively, D is TRBD2 (5 bases). Germline-derived CDR1 and CDR2 are SGHNT and YYREEE (reference sequence). Trimming took off 0 bases at V and 4 bases at J, with 13 bases between the two ends. The CDR3 has 16 amino acids.

This clone is a singleton in its sample. The genes are TRBV4-3 and TRBJ2-1; 9 bases align to TRBD1. V was clipped by 1 base and J by 2 bases; unmatched bases: 9. CDR1 is LGHNA and CDR2 is YSLEER in the germline V gene. This CDR3 region has 18 residues. The CDR3 DNA is TGCGCCAGCAGCCAAGGGTATAACAGGGGGCAGCCCTACAATGAGCAGTTCTTC. It is translated as CASSQGYNRGQPYNEQFF.

This clone appeared a few times. V is TRBV5-1 and J is TRBJ2-7; a possible D gene is TRBD2 (6 bases). This CDR3 contains 14 residues. Trimming shortened V by 6 bases and J by 7 bases, and 20 bases separated the two germline ends. CDR1 and CDR2 (germline): SGHRS, YFSETQ. The DNA for the CDR3 is TGCGCCAGCACCAGTGGAGGGCCCGGTGAAGAGCAGTACTTC. This translates into CASTSGGPGEEQYF.

The chain couples TRBV7-9 to TRBJ2-2; TRBD1 is a possible D gene (5 bases). The length of the CDR3 is 15 residues. V was shortened by 3 bases and J by 7 bases, with 15 bases between the two germline ends. Germline CDR1 reads SEHNR; CDR2 reads FQNEAQ (reference sequence). CDR3 nucleotide sequence: TGTGCCAGCAGCTTTTGGGGCAGGCCGAACGGGGAGCTGTTTTTT. This codes for CASSFWGRPNGELFF.

The J gene is TRBJ1-2, the V gene TRBV7-2, with D perhaps matching TRBD1 (6 bases). V dropped 4 bases and J dropped 4 bases, with 16 bases sitting between them. The CDR3 extends over 15 amino acids. The germline CDR1 and CDR2 sequences are SGHTA and FQGNSA. The CDR3 region is CASSSRQVAGYGYTF. The CDR3 DNA reads TGTGCCAGCAGCTCCCGACAGGTAGCTGGCTATGGCTACACCTTC.

The gene calls are TRBV7-2 and TRBJ1-5, with TRBD1 matching over 8 bases. CDR1 SGHTA and CDR2 FQGNSA come from the germline V gene. The CDR3 runs 15 residues. J lost 4 bases, V lost 5 bases, and 7 bases had no gene match. The CDR3 DNA reads as TGTGCCAGCAGCCCAGACAGGGGAGGGAATCAGCCCCAGCATTTT. Translation gives CASSPDRGGNQPQHF.

Regarding this clone: The identical CDR3 is also encoded by other nucleotide sequences in the sample. This chain links TRBV7-2 with TRBJ2-5; perhaps TRBD2 as D (5 bases). V was cut by 0 bases and J by 4 bases, with 12 bases left in between. There are 15 residues in the CDR3. The germline gives CDR1 SGHTA, CDR2 FQGNSA. CDR3 sequence (DNA): TGTGCCAGCAGCTTAGCCGGACTCGAACGAGAGACCCAGTACTTC. Its translation: CASSLAGLERETQYF.

The rearrangement uses TRBV7-2 and TRBJ2-4; D gene unclear. V shed 4 bases and J shed 8 bases, with 12 bases lying between them. CDR3 size: 13 residues. Per germline, CDR1 SGHTA and CDR2 FQGNSA. In DNA form, the CDR3 reads TGTGCCAGCAGCTCCGATCTCAGGTACATTCAGTACTTC. Its protein product is CASSSDLRYIQYF.

This clone was observed a single time. The genes are TRBV30 and TRBJ2-7, with D perhaps TRBD1 (5 bases). This CDR3 spans 12 amino acids. Per germline, CDR1 GTSNPN and CDR2 SVGIG (reference sequence). V lost 3 bases and J lost 6, with 12 bases in between. Here the CDR3 DNA reads TGTGCCTGGAGGAGGCAGGGCCTCGAGCAGTACTTC. It translates to CAWRRQGLEQYF.

This sequence joins TRBV24-1 and TRBJ2-2; a weak D match, TRBD2 (5 bases). The CDR3 length is 17 residues. Germline V CDR1 and CDR2: KGHDR, SFDVKD. The V and J ends lost 4 bases and 7 bases respectively, with 21 bases between them. Here the CDR3 DNA reads TGTGCCACCAGTGACAATCCAAGGGCGGGCGATCACGGGGAGCTGTTTTTT. This codes for CATSDNPRAGDHGELFF.

CDR3 amino acids: CASSLEGPQETQYF. DNA of the CDR3: TGTGCCAGCAGCCTGGAGGGACCACAAGAGACCCAGTACTTC. The V and J genes are TRBV3-1 (or the pseudogene TRBV3-2) and TRBJ2-5; D perhaps matches TRBD2 (6 bases). CDR1 is LGHDT and CDR2 is YNNKEL in the germline V gene (reference sequence). Deletions cut 4 bases from V and 2 bases from J, with 11 bases between. The CDR3 runs to 14 residues.

Only one count was recorded for this clone. The chain links TRBV7-6 to TRBJ2-2; 8 positions match TRBD1. The V gene's germline CDR1 is SGHVS and CDR2 FNYEAQ. J lost 7 bases, V lost 5 bases, and 12 bases had no gene match. The CDR3 has 16 residues. The CDR3 region is CASSRDTRGPGGELFF. For the CDR3, the DNA is TGTGCCAGCAGCCGAGATACCAGGGGGCCGGGCGGGGAGCTGTTTTTT.

Written as DNA, the CDR3 is TGTGCCAGCAGCCAAGATTCCGTTATGAACACTGAAGCTTTCTTT. It is translated as CASSQDSVMNTEAFF. The V call is TRBV3-1 (or the pseudogene TRBV3-2), the J call TRBJ1-1; no firm D call. Germline V gene data show CDR1 as LGHDT and CDR2 as YNNKEL (reference sequence). The CDR3 runs 15 residues. With 0 bases removed from V and 0 bases from J, the gap between germline ends came to 8 bases.

The chain is built from TRBV2 and TRBJ2-5; unclear D gene. Trimming removed 6 bases at V and 11 bases at J, with 25 bases between. Germline CDR1 is SNHLY and CDR2 is FYNNEI. CDR3 length equals 15 residues. DNA of the CDR3: TGTGCCAGCAGATCCGACGAGAGGCCCTCAAGTTCTCAGTACTTC. Translated, it gives CASRSDERPSSSQYF.

The chain carries TRBV30 and TRBJ2-3, with 8 bases identical to TRBD2. V dropped 4 bases and J dropped 3; count of bases not matched to a gene: 9. From germline, CDR1 is GTSNPN and CDR2 SVGIG (reference sequence). The CDR3 consists of 15 residues. In nucleotides, the CDR3 is TGTGCCTGGACCAGGACTAGCTCATTTACAGATACGCAGTATTTT. As protein: CAWTRTSSFTDTQYF.

The genes are TRBV3-1 (or the pseudogene TRBV3-2) and TRBJ2-7, with a tentative D call TRBD2 (6 bases). V lost 4 bases, J lost 0 bases, and 10 bases lay in between. CDR3 length: 14 residues. Germline V lookup: CDR1 LGHDT, CDR2 YNNKEL (reference sequence). The CDR3 DNA reads TGTGCCAGCAGCCGGGGGAGGTACTCCTACGAGCAGTACTTC. This gives the protein CASSRGRYSYEQYF.

This clone was counted once. The chain carries TRBV18 and TRBJ2-7, with D possibly TRBD1 on 6 matching bases. The CDR3 consists of 13 residues. In germline, CDR1 is KGHSH, CDR2 LQKENI. The V and J ends lost 5 bases and 3 bases respectively, with 11 bases between them. The CDR3 coding sequence is TGTGCCAGCTCAAACAGGGAGAACTACGAGCAGTACTTC. Amino acid sequence: CASSNRENYEQYF.

The genes are TRBV23-1 and TRBJ2-7, with a weak D call TRBD1 (5 bases). TRBV23-1 is assigned to the ORF class and has an uncertain function. The CDR3 has 16 amino acids. The V end lost 0 bases, the J end lost 3 bases, and 15 bases lay between the germline ends. CDR3 nucleotide sequence: TGCGCCAGCAGTCAATCGTCCAGGGTAAAGCACTACGAGCAGTACTTC. It codes for CASSQSSRVKHYEQYF.

This clone was observed a handful of times. The chain couples TRBV19 to TRBJ1-5; possible D gene TRBD1, 6 bases. CDR1 and CDR2 (germline): LNHDA, SQIVND (reference sequence). This CDR3 region has 15 residues. Trimming removed 5 bases from V and 5 bases from J, with 16 bases in between. The CDR3 nucleotides read TGTGCCAGTAGTCCACAGGGCTTCTGGCATCAGCCCCAGCATTTT. It codes for CASSPQGFWHQPQHF.